The present T cell receptor beta chain was sequenced within a study of cytomegalovirus exposure and HLA in healthy donors. Use of 60 Vbeta and 13 Jbeta primers characterized the PCR. The table came from immunoSEQ multiplex PCR; TCRdb's copy has only in-frame clones and leaves some out. This table holds about 140,000 clones, roughly three quarters found once. With 5 bases clipped from V and 5 bases from J, the junction kept 9 bases outside the gene matches. This CDR3 spans 16 amino acids. The V gene's germline CDR1 is SEHNR and CDR2 FQNEAQ (reference sequence). Sequenced input: PBMCs. The J gene is TRBJ2-2, the V gene TRBV7-9; the match to TRBD1 covers 9 bases. The receptor was derived from a woman aged 50 to 65 in good health and CMV-seronegative. CDR3 sequence (DNA): TGTGCCAGCAGCCCATGGGACAGGGATATTACCGGGGAGCTGTTTTTT. It codes for CASSPWDRDITGELFF.